The 24 T cell receptor beta chains below come from one sample, sequenced in a study of Graves' ophthalmopathy and Graves' hyperthyroidism. Amplification targeted the TCR beta CDR3 regions, with RNA transcripts as the source material. RT-PCR in the first round used HTBI primers; a second-round multiplex PCR followed. From the multiplex PCR reads, TCRdb called clonotypes with MiXCR, one entry per CDR3 protein. The sample shows about 620,000 distinct CDR3 sequences, approximately 22% of them seen only once. The source material was peripheral blood. Source of these receptors: a woman in her late teens or twenties with stable Graves' hyperthyroidism. Some clones in this sample may be carry-over from other donors' samples.

This clonotype was seen many times. This chain joins TRBV10-3 and TRBJ1-1; 7 bases line up with TRBD1. J lost 7 bases, V lost 3 bases, and 5 bases had no gene match. The CDR3 contains 13 residues. Germline values: CDR1 ENHRY, CDR2 SYGVKD. CDR3 bases: TGTGCCATCAGTGACTCGACAGGGAATGAAGCTTTCTTT. As protein: CAISDSTGNEAFF.

The J gene is TRBJ1-5, the V gene TRBV27; D uncertain. This CDR3 spans 14 amino acids. Trimming left V 6 bases short and J 0 bases short, with 9 bases between. Germline lookup yields CDR1 MNHEY and CDR2 SMNVEV (reference sequence). For the CDR3, the DNA is TGTGCCAGCAGACGGACGGATAGCAATCAGCCCCAGCATTTT. Protein sequence: CASRRTDSNQPQHF.

The chain links TRBV5-1 to TRBJ2-7; D perhaps matches TRBD1 (5 bases). The V end was cut by 0 bases, the J end by 5 bases, with 6 bases between. The CDR3 runs to 12 residues. Germline CDR1 is SGHRS and CDR2 is YFSETQ. The CDR3 nucleotides are TGCGCCAGCAGCTTGGCCAGGGACGAGCAGTACTTC. Its translation: CASSLARDEQYF.

The chain combines TRBV4-1 with TRBJ2-7, with D possibly being TRBD2 (6 bases). The V gene lost 2 bases and the J gene lost 0 bases, with 14 bases spanning the gap. The CDR3 extends over 16 amino acids. Germline CDR1 MGHRA, CDR2 YSYEKL. DNA of the CDR3: TGCGCCAGCAGCCAAACCGACACCGGGAGCTCCTACGAGCAGTACTTC. Its translation: CASSQTDTGSSYEQYF.

V is TRBV7-9 and J is TRBJ1-1; D not certain. CDR1 is SEHNR, CDR2 FQNEAQ, per germline (reference sequence). Trimming cost V 5 bases and J 5 bases, with 18 bases left between them. CDR3 length: 15 amino acids. This CDR3 is CASSQLWNERTEAFF. CDR3 nucleotides: TGTGCCAGCAGCCAATTATGGAACGAGAGGACTGAAGCTTTCTTT.

This clonotype has a count of ten or more. The CDR3 loop reads CSARGEAGWTGELFF. DNA of the CDR3: TGCAGTGCTAGAGGGGAGGCAGGGTGGACCGGGGAGCTGTTTTTT. The chain is built from TRBV20-1 and TRBJ2-2; the D gene is possibly TRBD2 (6 bases). Germline CDR1 reads DFQATT; CDR2 reads SNEGSKA (reference sequence). This CDR3 spans 15 amino acids. V dropped 1 base and J dropped 5 bases, with 14 bases sitting between them.

This clonotype was counted many times. The gene calls are TRBV4-1 and TRBJ2-2; 14 bases match TRBD2. The CDR3 consists of 16 residues. V lost 0 bases to trimming and J lost 7 bases; unmatched junction nucleotides: 1. The germline CDR1 and CDR2 sequences are MGHRA and YSYEKL. The CDR3 reads CASSQDGTSGSGELFF. DNA of the CDR3: TGCGCCAGCAGCCAAGATGGGACTAGCGGGAGCGGGGAGCTGTTTTTT.

This clonotype was recorded at least ten times. The chain's CDR3 is CASSLEAHTGELFF. The CDR3 DNA is TGCGCCAGCAGCCTGGAGGCCCACACCGGGGAGCTGTTTTTT. J is TRBJ2-2 and V is TRBV5-1; the D gene is possibly TRBD2 (5 bases). Germline V CDR1 and CDR2: SGHRS, YFSETQ. Trimming took 4 bases from V and 3 from J, leaving 10 bases between them. The CDR3 is 14 residues long.

This clonotype was detected many times. The V gene is TRBV15, the J gene TRBJ1-2; D remains unclear. With 0 bases removed from V and 6 bases from J, the gap between germline ends came to 11 bases. Germline CDR1 reads LNHNV; CDR2 reads YYDKDF (reference sequence). The CDR3 has 14 amino acids. As DNA, the CDR3 is TGTGCCACCAGCAGAGATCAAGGAGGGAATGGCTACACCTTC. It is translated as CATSRDQGGNGYTF.

In the case of this clonotype: Just one base apart from a much larger clone, this may be a read error. The missing conserved phenylalanine or tryptophan at the end of this CDR3 makes a read error likely. The V call is TRBV12-3 or TRBV12-4, the J call TRBJ2-7; TRBD2 agrees at 7 bases. This CDR3 has 15 residues. V shed 2 bases, J shed 3 bases, and the junction held 7 bases outside the gene matches. DNA of the CDR3: TGTGCCAGCAGTTTAACGGCTAGCGGTATCTACGAGCAGTACCAC. This sequence encodes CASSLTASGIYEQYH.

This clonotype appeared a few times. The rearrangement joins TRBV6-1 to TRBJ1-1; D is unclear. Trimming cost V 0 bases and J 5 bases, with 13 bases left between them. Germline V gives CDR1 MNHNS, CDR2 SASEGT. This CDR3 comprises 15 residues. The CDR3 loop is CASSEADPGRTEAFF. The CDR3 nucleotides read TGTGCCAGCAGTGAAGCGGATCCGGGTAGGACTGAAGCTTTCTTT.

This clonotype was seen at least ten times. The gene calls are TRBV5-5 and TRBJ2-5, with 7 bases lining up with TRBD1. Germline values: CDR1 SGHKS, CDR2 YYEKEE (reference sequence). The trim removed 1 base at V and 1 base at J, leaving 4 bases unmatched. The CDR3 contains 15 residues. CDR3 sequence: CASSLLSGGQETQYF. In DNA form, the CDR3 reads TGTGCCAGCAGCTTGTTGTCAGGGGGCCAAGAGACCCAGTACTTC.

This sequence joins TRBV27 and TRBJ1-1, with D possibly matching TRBD1 (5 bases). This CDR3 has 15 amino acids. V lost 5 bases to trimming and J lost 0 bases, with 13 bases between them. CDR1 MNHEY and CDR2 SMNVEV come from the germline V gene (reference sequence). CDR3 bases: TGTGCCAGCAGTCCTATGAGGGGTATGAACACTGAAGCTTTCTTT. Encoded protein: CASSPMRGMNTEAFF.

The sample holds a few counts of this clonotype. The chain recombines TRBV12-3 or TRBV12-4 with TRBJ2-7; 7 positions agree with TRBD2. The V gene end was trimmed by 3 bases and the J gene end by 4 bases; junction bases not matched to a gene: 3. CDR3 length: 13 residues. The CDR3 DNA reads TGTGCCAGCAGTTTCGCGGGAGTATACGAGCAGTACTTC. Its translation: CASSFAGVYEQYF.

The chain joins TRBV11-2 to TRBJ2-4, with unresolved D. The germline V and J ends were trimmed by 0 bases and 0 bases, with 12 bases remaining between them. This CDR3 has 17 amino acids. The germline gives CDR1 SGHAT, CDR2 FQNNGV. CDR3 residues: CASSLDQTLLAKNIQYF. DNA for the CDR3: TGTGCCAGCAGCTTAGATCAAACACTCCTAGCCAAAAACATTCAGTACTTC. Combining the CDR3 with reference TRBV11-2 and TRBJ2-4 gives the whole variable domain EAGVAQSPRYKIIEKRQSVAFWCNPISGHATLYWYQQILGQGPKLLIQFQNNGVVDDSQLPKDRFSAERLKGVDSTLKIQPAKLEDSAVYLCASSLDQTLLAKNIQYFGAGTRLSVL.

This clonotype showed up many times. The rearrangement uses TRBV6-2 or TRBV6-3 and TRBJ1-2; 9 positions match TRBD1. CDR3 length: 16 residues. V trimming: 6 bases; J trimming: 4 bases; junction bases outside the gene matches: 12. From germline, CDR1 is MNHEY and CDR2 SVGEGT. CDR3 sequence reads: CASRTDRTGERYGYTF. As DNA, the CDR3 is TGTGCCAGCAGGACAGATCGGACAGGGGAACGCTATGGCTACACCTTC.

The V call is TRBV2, the J call TRBJ2-7, with 8 bases matching TRBD1. With 7 bases clipped from V and 3 bases from J, the junction kept 11 bases outside the gene matches. The CDR3 covers 15 residues. In germline, CDR1 is SNHLY, CDR2 FYNNEI. The CDR3 spells CASNLPRQGSYEQYF. The DNA for the CDR3 is TGTGCCAGCAACCTTCCCCGACAGGGGAGCTACGAGCAGTACTTC.

This clonotype was counted many times. This chain joins TRBV6-1 and TRBJ1-5; the D is unclear. The CDR3 runs to 12 residues. Between the trimmed V and J ends, which lost 7 bases and 6 bases, there was a span of 10 bases. Germline CDR1 is MNHNS and CDR2 is SASEGT. The CDR3 nucleotides are TGTGCCAGCACCCCCGGGGTTCAGCCCCAGCATTTT. Translating it yields CASTPGVQPQHF.

The V gene is TRBV6-1, the J gene TRBJ1-5, with 8 positions matching TRBD1. This CDR3 region has 14 residues. CDR1 is MNHNS and CDR2 is SASEGT in the germline V gene. The ends lost 5 bases at V and 7 bases at J; junction bases unmatched: 7. The CDR3 loop is CASSTTQGAQPQHF. CDR3 DNA sequence: TGTGCCAGCAGTACAACTCAGGGGGCCCAGCCCCAGCATTTT.

The rearrangement links TRBV7-8 to TRBJ2-7; weak D call: TRBD1 (5 bases). This CDR3 contains 15 residues. Germline-derived CDR1 and CDR2 are SGHVS and FQNEAQ. V gave up 8 bases and J gave up 0 bases, with 17 bases separating them. The DNA of the CDR3 is TGTGCCAGCGGCACAGGACGGCAGATCTCCTACGAGCAGTACTTC. This codes for CASGTGRQISYEQYF.

This clonotype was counted many times. This chain joins TRBV5-1 and TRBJ1-6; no clear D gene. This CDR3 spans 16 amino acids. Per the germline V gene, CDR1 is SGHRS and CDR2 is YFSETQ. Trimming shortened V by 0 bases and J by 10 bases, and 17 bases separated the two germline ends. CDR3 region: CASSLDGRHRMSPLHF. CDR3 DNA: TGCGCCAGCAGCTTGGATGGCAGACATAGGATGTCACCCCTCCACTTT.

The chain uses TRBV11-2 and TRBJ2-7, with TRBD2 identical over 11 bases. Trimming took 5 bases from V and 2 from J; bases not matched to a gene: 5. CDR3 length equals 15 residues. Germline loops: CDR1 SGHAT, CDR2 FQNNGV. CDR3 DNA sequence: TGTGCCAGCAGCCCGGGACTAGCGGTCCCCTACGAGCAGTACTTC. It codes for CASSPGLAVPYEQYF. The full variable domain, completed using reference TRBV11-2 and TRBJ2-7, is EAGVAQSPRYKIIEKRQSVAFWCNPISGHATLYWYQQILGQGPKLLIQFQNNGVVDDSQLPKDRFSAERLKGVDSTLKIQPAKLEDSAVYLCASSPGLAVPYEQYFGPGTRLTVT.

There are many counts of this clonotype. The V gene is TRBV7-9, the J gene TRBJ1-6; D is undetermined. From germline, CDR1 is SEHNR and CDR2 FQNEAQ (reference sequence). The CDR3 consists of 15 residues. V lost 3 bases and J lost 8, with 14 bases in between. CDR3 sequence reads: CASSFDSGVHSPLHF. CDR3 DNA: TGTGCCAGCAGCTTTGATAGCGGGGTACATTCACCCCTCCACTTT.

Many counts were recorded for this clonotype. DNA of the CDR3: TGCGCCAGCAGGAGACTAAATTCACCCCTCCACTTT. This translates into CASRRLNSPLHF. The chain combines TRBV5-1 with TRBJ1-6; D unclear. The CDR3 is made up of 12 amino acids. The V end was cut by 5 bases, the J end by 7 bases, with 7 bases between. Germline CDR1 and CDR2: SGHRS and YFSETQ.